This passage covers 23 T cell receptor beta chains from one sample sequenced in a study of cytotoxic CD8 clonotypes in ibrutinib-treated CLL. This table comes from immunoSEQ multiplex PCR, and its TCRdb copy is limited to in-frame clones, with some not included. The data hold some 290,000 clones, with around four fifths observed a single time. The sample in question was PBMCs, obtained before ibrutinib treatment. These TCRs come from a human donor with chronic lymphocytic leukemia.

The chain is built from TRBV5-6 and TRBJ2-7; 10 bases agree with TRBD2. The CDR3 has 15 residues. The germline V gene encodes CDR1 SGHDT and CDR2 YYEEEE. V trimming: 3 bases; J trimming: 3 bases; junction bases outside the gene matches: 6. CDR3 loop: CASSSRTSGGYEQYF. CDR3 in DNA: TGTGCCAGCAGCTCCCGGACTAGCGGAGGCTACGAGCAGTACTTC.

The CDR3 DNA is TGTGCCAGCAGCGCAACAGGGACGGATGAAGCTTTCTTT. Translation: CASSATGTDEAFF. The chain links TRBV9 to TRBJ1-1, with D possibly matching TRBD1 (6 bases). The CDR3 has 13 amino acids. The germline V gene has CDR1 SGDLS and CDR2 YYNGEE. With 3 bases removed from V and 7 bases from J, the gap between germline ends came to 13 bases. Full variable domain (rest looked up from reference TRBV9 and TRBJ1-1): DSGVTQTPKHLITATGQRVTLRCSPRSGDLSVYWYQQSLDQGLQFLIQYYNGEERAKGNILERFSAQQFPDLHSELNLSSLELGDSALYFCASSATGTDEAFFGQGTRLTVV.

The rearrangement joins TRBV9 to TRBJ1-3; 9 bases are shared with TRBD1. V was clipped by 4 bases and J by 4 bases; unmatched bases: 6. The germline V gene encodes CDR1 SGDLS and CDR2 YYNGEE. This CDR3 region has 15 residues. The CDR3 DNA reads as TGTGCCAGCAGCCCACAGGGGGCATTCGGAAACACCATATATTTT. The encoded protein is CASSPQGAFGNTIYF.

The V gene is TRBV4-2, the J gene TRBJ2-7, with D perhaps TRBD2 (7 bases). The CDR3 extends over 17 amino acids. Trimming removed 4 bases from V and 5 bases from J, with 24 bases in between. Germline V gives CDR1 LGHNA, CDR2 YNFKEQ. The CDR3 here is CASSPDTTAGKGDEQYF. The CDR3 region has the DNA TGTGCCAGCAGCCCCGATACGACAGCGGGAAAGGGGGACGAGCAGTACTTC.

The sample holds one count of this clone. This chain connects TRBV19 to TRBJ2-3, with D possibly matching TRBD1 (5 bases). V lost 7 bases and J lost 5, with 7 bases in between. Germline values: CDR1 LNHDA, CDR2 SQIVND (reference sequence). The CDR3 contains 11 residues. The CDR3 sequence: CASIDRDTQYF. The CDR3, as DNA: TGTGCCAGTATCGACAGAGATACGCAGTATTTT.

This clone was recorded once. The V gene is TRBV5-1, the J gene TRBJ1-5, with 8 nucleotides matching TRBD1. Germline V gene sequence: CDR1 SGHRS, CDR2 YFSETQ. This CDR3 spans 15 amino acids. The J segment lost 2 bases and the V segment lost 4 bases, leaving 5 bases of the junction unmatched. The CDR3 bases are TGCGCCAGCAGCAAATCGACAGGGGGCAATCAGCCCCAGCATTTT. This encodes CASSKSTGGNQPQHF.

CDR3 sequence (DNA): TGTGCCAGCAGTGATACAACCGCCGGGACAGGGGGCCGTGGCTACACCTTC. Translating it yields CASSDTTAGTGGRGYTF. The chain carries TRBV25-1 and TRBJ1-2, with 12 nucleotides matching TRBD1. The V gene end was trimmed by 3 bases and the J gene end by 7 bases; junction bases not matched to a gene: 12. Germline values: CDR1 MGHDK, CDR2 SYGVNS. CDR3 length equals 17 residues.

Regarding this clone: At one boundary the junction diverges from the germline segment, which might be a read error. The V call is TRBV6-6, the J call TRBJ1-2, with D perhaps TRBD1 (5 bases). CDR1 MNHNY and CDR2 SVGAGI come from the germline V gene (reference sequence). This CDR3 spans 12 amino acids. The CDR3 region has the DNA TGTGCCAGCGGAAGGGACGCCTATAGCTACACCTTC. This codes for CASGRDAYSYTF.

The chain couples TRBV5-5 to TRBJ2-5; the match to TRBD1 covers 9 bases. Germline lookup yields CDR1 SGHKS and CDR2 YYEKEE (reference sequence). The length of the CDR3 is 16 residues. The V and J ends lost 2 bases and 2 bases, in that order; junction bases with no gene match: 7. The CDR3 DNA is TGTGCCAGCAGCTTAAGTGCGGGACAGGGACAAGAGACCCAGTACTTC. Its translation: CASSLSAGQGQETQYF.

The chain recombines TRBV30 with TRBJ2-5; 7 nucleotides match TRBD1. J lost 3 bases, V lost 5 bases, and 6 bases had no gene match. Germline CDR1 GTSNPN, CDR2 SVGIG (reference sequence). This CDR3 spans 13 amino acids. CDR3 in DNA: TGTGCCTGGGACCAGGACAGGAAAGAGACCCAGTACTTC. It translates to CAWDQDRKETQYF.

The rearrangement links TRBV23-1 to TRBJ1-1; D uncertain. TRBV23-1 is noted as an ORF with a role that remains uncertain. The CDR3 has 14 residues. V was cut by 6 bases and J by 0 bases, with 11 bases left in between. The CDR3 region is CASRPPSLNTEAFF. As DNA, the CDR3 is TGCGCCAGCAGGCCGCCATCGTTGAACACTGAAGCTTTCTTT.

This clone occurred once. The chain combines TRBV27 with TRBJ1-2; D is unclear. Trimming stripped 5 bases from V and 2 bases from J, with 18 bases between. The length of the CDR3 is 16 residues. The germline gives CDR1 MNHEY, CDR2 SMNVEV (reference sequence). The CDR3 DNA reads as TGTGCCAGCAGTCTCAACTGGAACACTCCGAACTATGGCTACACCTTC. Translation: CASSLNWNTPNYGYTF.

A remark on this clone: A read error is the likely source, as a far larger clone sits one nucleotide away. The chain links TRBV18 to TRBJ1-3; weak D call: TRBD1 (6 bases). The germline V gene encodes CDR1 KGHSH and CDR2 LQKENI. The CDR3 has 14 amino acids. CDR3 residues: CAGSPPQGGNTIYF. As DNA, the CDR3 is TGTGCCGGCTCACCTCCCCAGGGGGGAAACACCATATATTTT.

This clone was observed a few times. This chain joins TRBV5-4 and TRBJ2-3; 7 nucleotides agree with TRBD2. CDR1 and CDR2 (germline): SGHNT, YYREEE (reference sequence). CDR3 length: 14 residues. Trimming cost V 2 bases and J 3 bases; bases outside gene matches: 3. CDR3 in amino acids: CASSLASGTDTQYF. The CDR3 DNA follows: TGTGCCAGCAGCTTAGCTAGCGGTACAGATACGCAGTATTTT.

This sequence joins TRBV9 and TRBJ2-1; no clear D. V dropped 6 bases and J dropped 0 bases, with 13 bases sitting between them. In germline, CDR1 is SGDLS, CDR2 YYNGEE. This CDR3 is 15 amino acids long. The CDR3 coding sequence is TGTGCCAGCACAATCTCGGGCTCCTCCTACAATGAGCAGTTCTTC. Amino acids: CASTISGSSYNEQFF.

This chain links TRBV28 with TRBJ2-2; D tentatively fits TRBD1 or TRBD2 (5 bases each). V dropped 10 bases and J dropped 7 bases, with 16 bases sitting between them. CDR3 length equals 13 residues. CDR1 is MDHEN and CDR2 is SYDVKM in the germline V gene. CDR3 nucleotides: TGTGCCACCCAGGCCGGGGCGGTCGGGGAGCTGTTTTTT. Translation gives CATQAGAVGELFF.

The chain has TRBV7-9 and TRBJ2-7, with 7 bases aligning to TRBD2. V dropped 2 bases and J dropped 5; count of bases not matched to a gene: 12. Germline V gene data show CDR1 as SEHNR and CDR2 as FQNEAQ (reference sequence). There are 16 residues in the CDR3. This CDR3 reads CASSLIGASGIHEQYF. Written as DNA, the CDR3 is TGTGCCAGCAGCTTAATCGGTGCTAGCGGAATCCACGAGCAGTACTTC.

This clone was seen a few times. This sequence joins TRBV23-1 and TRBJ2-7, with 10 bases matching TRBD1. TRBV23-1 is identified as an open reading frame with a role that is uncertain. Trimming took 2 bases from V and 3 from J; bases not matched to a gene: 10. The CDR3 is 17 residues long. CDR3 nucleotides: TGCGCCAGCAGTCAAAAGATTCGGACAGGGGGGGACTACGAGCAGTACTTC. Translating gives CASSQKIRTGGDYEQYF.

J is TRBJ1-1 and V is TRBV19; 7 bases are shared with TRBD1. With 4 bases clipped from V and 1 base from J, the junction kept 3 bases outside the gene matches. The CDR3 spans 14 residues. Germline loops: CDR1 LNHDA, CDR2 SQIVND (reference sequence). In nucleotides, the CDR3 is TGTGCCAGTAGTAAGAGACAGGGGAACACTGAAGCTTTCTTT. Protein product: CASSKRQGNTEAFF. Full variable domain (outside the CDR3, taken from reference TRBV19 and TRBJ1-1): DGGITQSPKYLFRKEGQNVTLSCEQNLNHDAMYWYRQDPGQGLRLIYYSQIVNDFQKGDIAEGYSVSREKKESFPLTVTSAQKNPTAFYLCASSKRQGNTEAFFGQGTRLTVV.

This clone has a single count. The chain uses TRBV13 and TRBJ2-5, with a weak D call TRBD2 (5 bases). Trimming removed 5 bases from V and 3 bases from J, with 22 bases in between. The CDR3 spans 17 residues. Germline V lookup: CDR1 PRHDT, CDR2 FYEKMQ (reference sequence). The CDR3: CASSRSLFSSGEETQYF. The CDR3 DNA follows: TGTGCCAGCAGCCGATCGTTGTTTTCCAGCGGAGAAGAGACCCAGTACTTC.

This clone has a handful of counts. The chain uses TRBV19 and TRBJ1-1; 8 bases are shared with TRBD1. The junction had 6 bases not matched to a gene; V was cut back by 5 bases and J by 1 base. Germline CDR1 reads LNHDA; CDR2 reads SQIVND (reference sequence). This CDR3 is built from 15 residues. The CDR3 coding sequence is TGTGCCAGTAGTCTAAACAGGGGGAAGAACACTGAAGCTTTCTTT. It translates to CASSLNRGKNTEAFF.

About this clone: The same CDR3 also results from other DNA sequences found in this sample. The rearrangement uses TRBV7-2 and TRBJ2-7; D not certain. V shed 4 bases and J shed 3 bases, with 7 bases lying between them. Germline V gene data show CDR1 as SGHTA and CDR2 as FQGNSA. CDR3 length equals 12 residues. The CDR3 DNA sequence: TGTGCCAGCAGCTCAATTGGCTACGAGCAGTACTTC. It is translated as CASSSIGYEQYF.

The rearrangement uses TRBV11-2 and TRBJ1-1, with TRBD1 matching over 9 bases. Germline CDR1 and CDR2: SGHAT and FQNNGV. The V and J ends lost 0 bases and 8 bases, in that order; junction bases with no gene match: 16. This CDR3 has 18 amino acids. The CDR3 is CASSLDLGHRGLTLEAFF. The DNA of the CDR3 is TGTGCCAGCAGCTTAGATCTGGGTCACAGGGGGCTAACGCTGGAAGCTTTCTTT.